The clone carrying this TCR beta chain occurred many times. The antigen remains undetermined. The germline V gene encodes CDR1 MNHEY and CDR2 SVGAGI. With V trimmed by 4 bases and J by 1 base, 4 bases remained unmatched. The CDR3 is made up of 15 amino acids. These data originate in a study of Graves' ophthalmopathy and Graves' hyperthyroidism. Points from the study as a whole: The model's ophthalmopathy progression predictions had around 67% sensitivity and less than 85% specificity.

Amplification of TCR beta CDR3 regions used RNA transcripts. RT-PCR was first run with HTBI primers, then multiplex PCR in a second round. TCRdb itself ran the multiplex PCR reads through MiXCR, one entry per CDR3 protein. In the table there are 350,000 to 400,000 distinct CDR3 sequences, approximately 16% of which are singletons. Specimen: peripheral blood. The chain recombines TRBV6-5 with TRBJ2-7; 10 bases are shared with TRBD2. The TCR was taken from a woman aged 18 to 35 with Graves' ophthalmopathy. In DNA form, the CDR3 reads TGTGCCAGCAGTTCGCCGGGACTAGCGTCCTACGAGCAGTACTTC. Protein: CASSSPGLASYEQYF.